This entry concerns a single T cell receptor beta chain. Its specificity is unknown. This CDR3 contains 13 residues. Trimming took 5 bases from V and 1 from J, leaving 8 bases between them. Germline values: CDR1 LNHDA, CDR2 SQIVND (reference sequence). The data were taken from a study of circulating CD8 cells and anti-PD-1 response in melanoma. Whole-study results and caveats: Subset repertoires were largely private at M1, with under 8% shared.

Live CD3+CD8+TCRalphabeta+ cells were sorted into four subsets by PD-1 and/or TIGIT. The QIAseq Immune Repertoire TCR panel built the libraries from about 14 ng of total RNA. TCRdb re-derived calls from the reads in MiXCR, one entry per CDR3 protein. The sample carries roughly 1,500 distinct CDR3 sequences, roughly 10% recorded once. The chain recombines TRBV19 with TRBJ2-5; D is unresolved. The receptor's source is a human donor with melanoma. This specimen consisted of CD8+ T cells from PBMCs, obtained at baseline or after one month of anti-PD-1 therapy (not recorded which). The CDR3 bases are TGTGCCAGTAGTCGCGAAGTCCAAGAGACCCAGTACTTC. This encodes CASSREVQETQYF.